A selection of T cell receptor beta chains follows, all from one sample in a study of T cells in Graves' hyperthyroidism and ophthalmopathy. In TCRdb, the multiplex PCR reads were re-called with MiXCR into one record per CDR3 protein. This sample has 600,000 to 800,000 distinct CDR3 sequences, with approximately 40% found just once. Sequenced material: blood. The receptors stem from a woman aged 35 to 49 with Graves' hyperthyroidism. Both conserved end residues are part of each CDR3. The order of the fields is J gene, V gene, clone size, D gene, CDR3 protein, CDR3 DNA. D genes are given only for firm matches. Size is omitted from some rows. Given values are once, few, many or a class for expanded clones.

TRBJ1-2	TRBV6-5	few	.	CASSYQPWGVNYGYTF	TGTGCCAGCAGTTACCAACCTTGGGGGGTAAACTATGGCTACACCTTC
TRBJ2-6	TRBV3-1	many	.	CASSHSGSGANVLTF	TGTGCCAGCAGCCATTCAGGGTCTGGGGCCAACGTCCTGACTTTC
TRBJ1-1	TRBV6-6	.	.	CASSWGSQRTEAFF	TGTGCCAGCAGTTGGGGCAGCCAAAGGACTGAAGCTTTCTTT
TRBJ2-7	TRBV7-2	few	TRBD2	CASSLAGFAGGKNEQYF	TGTGCCAGCAGCTTGGCTGGATTCGCGGGAGGAAAGAACGAGCAGTACTTC
TRBJ1-5	TRBV12-3/TRBV12-4	few	.	CASSLAGSGEPQHF	TGTGCCAGCAGTTTAGCGGGATCGGGGGAGCCCCAGCATTTT
TRBJ1-2	TRBV20-1	.	.	CSADSGDTF	TGCAGTGCCGATAGCGGAGACACCTTC
TRBJ2-7	TRBV7-2	many	.	CASSLGDTYYEQYF	TGTGCCAGCAGCTTAGGGGACACCTACTACGAGCAGTACTTC
TRBJ1-2	TRBV19	.	.	CASSIGGGGPSGYTF	TGTGCCAGTAGTATCGGGGGGGGGGGGCCTAGTGGCTACACCTTC
TRBJ1-2	TRBV2	.	.	CASSGEGVRGYTF	TGTGCCAGCAGTGGGGAAGGGGTACGTGGCTACACCTTC
TRBJ2-2	TRBV24-1	.	.	CATSDDPGDGYTGELFF	TGTGCCACCAGTGATGACCCAGGGGATGGCTACACCGGGGAGCTGTTTTTT
TRBJ1-5	TRBV7-2	many	.	CASSLRRVSNQPQHF	TGTGCCAGCAGCCTAAGACGGGTTAGCAATCAGCCCCAGCATTTT
TRBJ1-2	TRBV28	.	.	CAGRTPGAVYGYTF	TGTGCCGGCAGGACCCCAGGGGCCGTCTATGGCTACACCTTC
TRBJ1-1	TRBV10-3	.	.	CASSDGIRAFF	TGTGCCAGCAGTGACGGCATCAGGGCTTTCTTC
TRBJ1-2	TRBV29-1	.	.	CSVVSSTMGYTF	TGCAGCGTTGTCTCTTCCACCATGGGCTACACCTTC
TRBJ1-3	TRBV9	.	.	CASSSRLGDSGNTIYF	TGTGCCAGCAGCTCTCGCTTGGGGGACTCTGGAAACACCATATATTTT
TRBJ1-6	TRBV6-6	many	.	CASSYGTGNSPLHF	TGTGCCAGCAGTTACGGGACGGGTAATTCACCCCTCCACTTT
TRBJ2-7	TRBV6-2/TRBV6-3	few	TRBD2	CASSYQVAGDGFYEQYF	TGTGCCAGCAGTTACCAAGTAGCGGGAGACGGGTTCTACGAGCAGTACTTC
TRBJ2-2	TRBV24-1	many	.	CATMGDTGELFF	TGTGCCACCATGGGGGATACCGGGGAGCTGTTTTTT
TRBJ1-6	TRBV6-5	many	TRBD1	CATGQGDSPLHF	TGTGCCACGGGACAGGGGGATTCACCCCTCCACTTT
TRBJ2-5	TRBV4-2	.	.	CASSQDWVSQETQYF	TGTGCCAGCAGCCAAGACTGGGTTTCTCAAGAGACCCAGTACTTC
TRBJ1-4	TRBV11-2	.	.	CASRGMSTNEKLFF	TGTGCCAGCCGGGGGATGTCAACTAATGAAAAACTGTTTTTT
TRBJ1-5	TRBV19	few	.	CASSTRGTSNQPQHF	TGTGCCAGTAGTACGAGGGGCACGAGCAATCAGCCCCAGCATTTT
TRBJ1-2	TRBV10-1	few	TRBD1	CASSDTAGTAGYGYTF	TGTGCCAGCAGTGACACGGCCGGGACAGCGGGCTATGGCTACACCTTC
TRBJ2-7	TRBV10-2	many	.	CASRGSTKDYEQYF	TGCGCCAGCAGAGGGAGTACTAAGGACTACGAGCAGTACTTC
TRBJ2-3	TRBV29-1	.	.	CSVPGTSTDTQYF	TGCAGCGTTCCGGGTACTAGCACAGATACGCAGTATTTT
TRBJ1-1	TRBV11-2	many	.	CASRSGGIGFF	TGTGCCAGCAGGTCCGGGGGAATCGGTTTCTTT
TRBJ2-3	TRBV7-2	.	TRBD2	CASSAGLAADTQYF	TGTGCCAGCAGCGCCGGACTAGCGGCAGATACGCAGTATTTT
TRBJ2-1	TRBV12-3/TRBV12-4	few	TRBD2	CASRITSGEQFF	TGTGCCAGCAGGATAACTAGCGGCGAGCAGTTCTTC
TRBJ1-4	TRBV20-1	.	.	CSAPVATNEKLFF	TGCAGTGCTCCTGTTGCAACTAATGAAAAACTGTTTTTT
TRBJ2-7	TRBV7-8	many	TRBD2	CASSSQTSGSSYEQYF	TGTGCCAGCAGCTCCCAGACTAGCGGGAGTTCCTACGAGCAGTACTTC
TRBJ2-1	TRBV7-6	.	.	CASRRGGLPPQFF	TGTGCCAGCAGGAGGGGGGGGCTTCCGCCGCAGTTCTTC